The T cell receptor (beta chain) described here comes from a study of blood T cell repertoires in COVID-19. Overall study: Italy, Spain and the United States were the sources of the convalescent and acute COVID-19 samples. T cells, B-cell-depleted T cells, or PBMCs supplied cDNA or gDNA.

Germline V gene data show CDR1 as PRHDT and CDR2 as FYEKMQ (reference sequence). Trimming pared 5 bases from V and 5 bases from J, leaving 15 bases between. The CDR3 extends over 15 amino acids. Under the authors' procedure: Reference gene primer amplification gave nucleated cell count estimates. Repertoires were generated with immunoSEQ multiplex PCR, while TCRdb's copy carries only in-frame clones and drops some. V, J and clone size are those of that table, while D and trimming were read from the DNA. The sample contains roughly 59,000 clones, over 75% of which appear only once. This sequence joins TRBV13 and TRBJ1-4, with D possibly TRBD1 on 5 matching bases. Sequencing was done on a sample of peripheral blood. The receptor's source is a human donor in a cohort sampled during active COVID-19. The CDR3 loop is CASSPAGGLNEKLFF. CDR3 nucleotide sequence: TGTGCCAGCAGCCCAGCGGGGGGACTAAATGAAAAACTGTTTTTT.